This T cell receptor beta chain derives from a study of neoadjuvant anti-PD-1 for oral cavity cancer. Turning to the study itself: Nivolumab at 3 mg/kg was mostly given biweekly, three to four doses, pre-surgery.

V was shortened by 6 bases and J by 5 bases, with 11 bases between the two germline ends. Germline lookup yields CDR1 SEHNR and CDR2 FQNEAQ (reference sequence). The CDR3 loop spans 12 amino acids. Regarding the study as a whole: Non-responders to neoadjuvant nivolumab had significantly more clonal PBMC T cells than responders.

Generated by immunoSEQ multiplex PCR, the TCRdb table keeps only in-frame clones and is missing some. The profile shows tens of thousands of clones, about 77% of them singletons. Regarding this clone: Its matching antigen is unknown.

The time point here: after neoadjuvant nivolumab, at surgical resection. Patients had newly diagnosed, untreated stage II-IVA oral cavity squamous cell carcinoma. The chain combines TRBV7-9 with TRBJ2-7, with D perhaps TRBD1 or TRBD2 (5 bases each). Sequenced material: PBMCs, taken after nivolumab (anti-PD-1) treatment. The source is a person aged 35 to 85 with oral cavity squamous cell carcinoma. Written as DNA, the CDR3 is TGTGCCAGCAGTCTGATGGGGGACGAGCAGTACTTC. Protein sequence: CASSLMGDEQYF.